This paragraph reports one T cell receptor beta chain. CDR3 size: 18 residues. Trimming at V came to 4 bases and at J to 0 bases, leaving 9 bases not matched to a gene. Germline values: CDR1 SEHNR, CDR2 FQNEAQ (reference sequence). These data are taken from a study of technical replicates of blood from a handful of donors. Assay used: immunoSEQ multiplex PCR; TCRdb lists only in-frame clones, some missing. This table holds 50,000 to 70,000 clones, 90% to 95% found once. The sequencing input was PBMCs. The source is a human donor in good health. Some clones in this sample may be carry-over from other donors' samples. The chain employs TRBV7-9 and TRBJ2-7; 13 bases are a match to TRBD2. CDR3 sequence (DNA): TGTGCCAGCAGCTCGGCCTCGACTAGCGGGGGGAGCTCCTACGAGCAGTACTTC. Protein: CASSSASTSGGSSYEQYF. The variable domain in full, completed from reference TRBV7-9 and TRBJ2-7, reads DTGVSQNPRHKITKRGQNVTFRCDPISEHNRLYWYRQTLGQGPEFLTYFQNEAQLEKSRLLSDRFSAERPKGSFSTLEIQRTEQGDSAMYLCASSSASTSGGSSYEQYFGPGTRLTVT.